This TCR beta chain was observed in a study of CD8 T cells in Susac syndrome. Note on this clonotype: Its antigen is not identified.

From blood CD8+ and CD4+ T cells, TCR beta sequences were generated. Through negative isolation, CD4+ and CD8+ T cells were obtained, while TEMRA cells were enriched using FACS. cDNA came from around 0.54 to 1 ug RNA primed by random hexamers. Multiplex immunoSEQ PCR targeted 54 Vbeta and 13 Jbeta TCR beta segments. In TCRdb, the immunoSEQ multiplex PCR reads were re-called with MiXCR into one record per CDR3 protein. This table holds about 130,000 distinct CDR3 sequences, 80% to 95% found once. Overall study findings and caveats: The study conceded that its TCR sequencing and HLA analysis involved relatively few individuals.

The CDR3 contains 13 residues. CDR1 SEHNR and CDR2 FQNEAQ come from the germline V gene (reference sequence). Trimming cost V 5 bases and J 8 bases, with 13 bases left between them. Material: CD8+ T cells from PBMCs. The clonotype comes from a human donor with multiple sclerosis. This sequence joins TRBV7-9 and TRBJ2-1; D call uncertain. The CDR3 coding sequence is TGTGCCAGCAGCCCCGGAGTCGCGGATGAGCAGTTCTTC. Protein product: CASSPGVADEQFF.